This TCR beta chain was retrieved from a study of T cell changes during pregnancy in multiple sclerosis (dated by TCRdb to the late 2010s). For context, the study as a whole: The study looked at changes in the T cell repertoire across pregnancy in women with multiple sclerosis.

Receptor amplification or capture employed the immunoSEQ multiplex PCR assay. TCRdb re-hosts the immuneACCESS table, in-frame sequences only. Its copies lack some clones; in the studies checked, an unresolved V gene accounts for under half of them, and the cause for the rest is not known. This sample comprises roughly 110,000 clones, about 90% of them detected only once. The ten largest make up approximately 1.5% of the sample. Concerning this clone itself: The antigen it binds to is not known. No base quality values were provided; no much bigger clone lies one nucleotide off.

CDR1 and CDR2, looked up from the germline V gene, are KGHSH and LQKENI. V loses 3 bases of germline sequence and J loses 1 base, and the interval between the two ends is 12 bases. From the cysteine up to the phenylalanine, the CDR3 has a length of 15 residues. The sequence is cut down to CDR3 DNA, 45 bases in frame from base 1. The chain employs TRBV18 and TRBJ1-1; a tentative D match to TRBD1 spans 6 bases. The sample consisted of peripheral blood, taken after pregnancy. The clonotype was recovered from a female donor with multiple sclerosis, enrolled in a pregnancy study. The nucleotide sequence is TGTGCCAGCTCACCGGACTGGACAGCGAACACTGAAGCTTTCTTT. Its coded protein is CASSPDWTANTEAFF.